These 16 T cell receptor beta chains were sequenced from one sample in a study of blood T cell repertoires in COVID-19. Assay: immunoSEQ multiplex PCR; the TCRdb copy retains only in-frame clones and omits some. The repertoire includes roughly 38,000 clones, roughly 88% of them detected once, and 12% sits in the top ten. Sequences were obtained from peripheral blood. The receptor source for this set is a man in his 70s with acute or convalescent COVID-19.

This clone was counted once. V usage is TRBV5-4 and J usage is TRBJ2-7; D gene unclear. Germline V gene lookup returns CDR1 SGHNT and CDR2 YYREEE (reference sequence). The CDR3 totals 14 residues. V lost 0 bases and J 2 bases, leaving 9 bases between the germline ends. The CDR3 reads CASSLGDKAYEQYF. In DNA form, the CDR3 reads TGTGCCAGCAGCTTGGGAGACAAAGCCTACGAGCAGTACTTC. Full variable domain (remainder filled in from reference TRBV5-4 and TRBJ2-7): ETGVTQSPTHLIKTRGQQVTLRCSSQSGHNTVSWYQQALGQGPQFIFQYYREEENGRGNFPPRFSGLQFPNYSSELNVNALELDDSALYLCASSLGDKAYEQYFGPGTRLTVT.

In the case of this clone: This clone may be a read error of a much larger clone one base away. The identical CDR3 is also encoded by other nucleotide sequences in the sample. The V gene is TRBV7-9, the J gene TRBJ1-6; 7 positions match TRBD1. The CDR3 runs 15 residues. CDR1 is SEHNR and CDR2 is FQNEAQ in the germline V gene (reference sequence). CDR3 sequence (DNA): TGTGCCAGCAGCTTGTGGGACAGACGTAATTCACCTCTCCACTTT. Amino acids: CASSLWDRRNSPLHF.

This clone was seen a single time. The chain recombines TRBV6-5 with TRBJ2-7; TRBD2 agrees at 7 bases. Germline lookup yields CDR1 MNHEY and CDR2 SVGAGI. J was trimmed by 0 bases and V by 8 bases; bases with no gene match: 1. This CDR3 contains 12 residues. CDR3 amino acids: CASRGDSYEQYF. Here the CDR3 DNA reads TGTGCCAGCCGGGGGGACTCCTACGAGCAGTACTTC.

The chain has TRBV19 and TRBJ2-5; D perhaps matches TRBD1 (6 bases). Germline CDR1 reads LNHDA; CDR2 reads SQIVND (reference sequence). Between the trimmed V and J ends, which lost 5 bases and 2 bases, there was a span of 18 bases. The CDR3 has 16 amino acids. CDR3 sequence: CASSPQGVGGQETQYF. DNA of the CDR3: TGTGCCAGTAGTCCACAGGGCGTGGGCGGTCAAGAGACCCAGTACTTC.

This rearrangement joins TRBV3-1 (or the pseudogene TRBV3-2) to TRBJ1-4; D call uncertain. The CDR3 length is 13 residues. V was trimmed by 6 bases and J by 7 bases, leaving 12 bases between them. CDR1 is LGHDT and CDR2 is YNNKEL in the germline V gene (reference sequence). The CDR3: CASSRSGGEKLFF. The CDR3 region has the DNA TGTGCCAGCAGTCGTTCCGGAGGTGAAAAACTGTTTTTT.

This clone was observed once. V usage is TRBV7-3 and J usage is TRBJ1-1, with TRBD1 matching 11 bases. Losses at the gene ends were 5 bases for V and 1 base for J; bases not matched to a gene: 6. This CDR3 has 16 amino acids. Germline lookup yields CDR1 SGHTA and CDR2 FQGTGA. CDR3 coding DNA: TGTGCCAGCAGCCTCTCGGGGACAGGGGGGAACACTGAAGCTTTCTTT. This gives the protein CASSLSGTGGNTEAFF.

The J gene is TRBJ1-1, the V gene TRBV3-1 (or the pseudogene TRBV3-2); possibly TRBD1 for D (6 bases). Trimming stripped 5 bases from V and 3 bases from J, with 13 bases between. Per the germline V gene, CDR1 is LGHDT and CDR2 is YNNKEL (reference sequence). This CDR3 comprises 14 residues. The DNA for the CDR3 is TGTGCCAGCAGCAAAAGGGGGTACTACACTGAAGCTTTCTTT. This encodes CASSKRGYYTEAFF.

The chain employs TRBV18 and TRBJ1-2; TRBD1 is a possible D gene (5 bases). Germline CDR1 and CDR2: KGHSH and LQKENI. The CDR3 contains 16 residues. V was shortened by 4 bases and J by 4 bases, with 19 bases between the two germline ends. The CDR3 loop is CASSQSTSSTGYGYTF. DNA of the CDR3: TGTGCCAGCTCACAAAGTACTTCCTCAACAGGCTATGGCTACACCTTC.

The J gene is TRBJ1-5, the V gene TRBV11-2; a possible D gene is TRBD1 (6 bases). Per the germline V gene, CDR1 is SGHAT and CDR2 is FQNNGV. CDR3 length: 13 residues. V was pared by 3 bases and J by 5 bases, with 8 bases between. CDR3 DNA: TGTGCCAGCAGCTTTGGACAGTATCAGCCCCAGCATTTT. It translates to CASSFGQYQPQHF.

This chain links TRBV6-5 with TRBJ1-2; D may be TRBD1 (6 bases). Germline CDR1 and CDR2: MNHEY and SVGAGI. This CDR3 has 13 residues. V gave up 6 bases and J gave up 3 bases, with 11 bases separating them. CDR3 coding DNA: TGTGCCAGCAGCATCAGGACAGACTATGGCTACACCTTC. It specifies CASSIRTDYGYTF.

This rearrangement joins TRBV7-6 to TRBJ1-5; 7 bases agree with TRBD1. The CDR3 is 14 residues long. With 4 bases clipped from V and 6 bases from J, the junction kept 6 bases outside the gene matches. The germline V gene has CDR1 SGHVS and CDR2 FNYEAQ. DNA of the CDR3: TGTGCCAGCAGCTCCCTACAGGGGACTCAGCCCCAGCATTTT. Protein sequence: CASSSLQGTQPQHF.

This clone appeared a single time. The J gene is TRBJ2-1, the V gene TRBV6-5, with 7 bases aligning to TRBD1. Germline trimming cut 0 bases from V and 9 bases from J; bases unmatched to any gene: 5. Germline V gene sequence: CDR1 MNHEY, CDR2 SVGAGI. The CDR3 consists of 14 residues. The CDR3 DNA reads as TGTGCCAGCAGTTACTCGAGGGGGCAGGGTGAGCAGTTCTTC. Translated, it gives CASSYSRGQGEQFF.

The genes are TRBV27 and TRBJ1-6, with 7 bases identical to TRBD1. Germline V gene lookup returns CDR1 MNHEY and CDR2 SMNVEV (reference sequence). V gave up 5 bases and J gave up 5 bases; unmatched junction bases: 6. The CDR3 extends over 15 amino acids. In nucleotides, the CDR3 is TGTGCCAGCAGTCGCCGGGACAGAGATAATTCACCCCTCCACTTT. Amino acids: CASSRRDRDNSPLHF.

This chain uses TRBV28 with TRBJ1-2; TRBD1 matches at 8 bases. V lost 5 bases, J lost 4 bases, and 9 bases stayed unmatched. From germline, CDR1 is MDHEN and CDR2 SYDVKM. The CDR3 is 15 amino acids. CDR3 sequence: CASSLRDRRRYGYTF. The CDR3 DNA is TGTGCCAGCAGTCTCCGGGACAGGAGACGCTATGGCTACACCTTC.

This clone was seen once. V is TRBV6-5 and J is TRBJ1-2; 9 bases are shared with TRBD1. This CDR3 is 12 amino acids long. J lost 5 bases, V lost 11 bases, and 6 bases had no gene match. Germline V gives CDR1 MNHEY, CDR2 SVGAGI. The CDR3 coding sequence is TGTGCCTCACAGGGGGCAAGATATGGCTACACCTTC. Translation gives CASQGARYGYTF.

The chain is built from TRBV19 and TRBJ2-3, with D tentatively TRBD1 (6 bases). Germline V gives CDR1 LNHDA, CDR2 SQIVND (reference sequence). V was pared by 4 bases and J by 4 bases, with 9 bases between. The CDR3 is 13 residues long. DNA for the CDR3: TGTGCCAGTAGTACCAGGGGCGCAGATACGCAGTATTTT. Encoded protein: CASSTRGADTQYF.